This T cell receptor (beta chain) emerged from a study of cytomegalovirus exposure and HLA in healthy donors. With V trimmed by 10 bases and J by 8 bases, 16 bases remained unmatched. The CDR3 has 15 amino acids. Per germline, CDR1 WNHNN and CDR2 SYGVQD (reference sequence). The PCR made use of 60 Vbeta and 13 Jbeta primers. The protocol was immunoSEQ multiplex PCR, while the TCRdb copy is restricted to in-frame clones and leaves out a portion. This repertoire shows 65,000 to 75,000 clones, 65% to 80% found once; its top ten account for over 15%. Material: PBMCs. The chain is built from TRBV10-1 and TRBJ2-1, with TRBD2 matching 8 bases. The source is a man aged 35 to 55 in good health and CMV-seropositive. The CDR3 sequence: CATGLAEGPGDEQFF. CDR3 nucleotides: TGCGCCACAGGACTAGCCGAGGGGCCCGGAGATGAGCAGTTCTTC.